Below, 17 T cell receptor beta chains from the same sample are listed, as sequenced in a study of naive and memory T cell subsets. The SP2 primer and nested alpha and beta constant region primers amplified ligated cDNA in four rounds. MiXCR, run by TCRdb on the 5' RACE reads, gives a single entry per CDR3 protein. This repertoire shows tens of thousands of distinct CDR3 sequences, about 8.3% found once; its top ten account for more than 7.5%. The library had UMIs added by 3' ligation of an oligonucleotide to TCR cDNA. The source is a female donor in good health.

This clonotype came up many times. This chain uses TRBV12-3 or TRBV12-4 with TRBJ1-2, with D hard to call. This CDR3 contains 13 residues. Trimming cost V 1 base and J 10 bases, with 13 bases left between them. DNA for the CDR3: TGTGCCAGCAGTTTAGTTCCCTCGGGAACCTACACCTTC. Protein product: CASSLVPSGTYTF.

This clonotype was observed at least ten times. The CDR3 bases are TGCAGCGCATCGACAGGGGGGAAGGTAGCTTTCTTT. It is translated as CSASTGGKVAFF. The chain employs TRBV29-1 and TRBJ1-1, with TRBD1 identical over 9 bases. Germline V gives CDR1 SQVTM, CDR2 ANQGSEA. The CDR3 length is 12 residues. V shed 7 bases, J shed 10 bases, and the junction held 10 bases outside the gene matches.

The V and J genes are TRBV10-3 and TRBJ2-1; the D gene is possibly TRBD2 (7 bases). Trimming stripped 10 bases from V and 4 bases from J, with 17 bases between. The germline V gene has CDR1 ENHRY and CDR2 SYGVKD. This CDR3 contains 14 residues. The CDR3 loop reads CANWGGDRYNEQFF. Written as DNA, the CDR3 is TGTGCCAACTGGGGGGGCGATCGTTACAATGAGCAGTTCTTC.

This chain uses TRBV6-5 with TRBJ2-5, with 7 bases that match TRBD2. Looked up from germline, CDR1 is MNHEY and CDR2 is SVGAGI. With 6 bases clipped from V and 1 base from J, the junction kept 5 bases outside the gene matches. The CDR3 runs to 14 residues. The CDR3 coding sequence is TGTGCCAGCAGACGAGCGGGGTTCCAAGAGACCCAGTACTTC. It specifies CASRRAGFQETQYF.

CDR3 DNA sequence: TGTGCCAGCAGCCAAGCAGGGGGTGAGCAGTTCTTC. Its protein product is CASSQAGGEQFF. The V gene is TRBV3-1, the J gene TRBJ2-1, with 7 bases that match TRBD1. The J segment lost 9 bases and the V segment lost 1 base, leaving 0 bases of the junction unmatched. CDR1 LGHDT and CDR2 YNNKEL come from the germline V gene (reference sequence). This CDR3 spans 12 amino acids.

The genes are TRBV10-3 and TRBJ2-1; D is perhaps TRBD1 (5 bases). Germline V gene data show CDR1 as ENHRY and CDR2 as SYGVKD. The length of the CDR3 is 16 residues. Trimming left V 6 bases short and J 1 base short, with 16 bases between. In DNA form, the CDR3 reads TGTGCCATCAGAGGCGACAGCAGTTTATCCTACAATGAGCAGTTCTTC. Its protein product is CAIRGDSSLSYNEQFF.

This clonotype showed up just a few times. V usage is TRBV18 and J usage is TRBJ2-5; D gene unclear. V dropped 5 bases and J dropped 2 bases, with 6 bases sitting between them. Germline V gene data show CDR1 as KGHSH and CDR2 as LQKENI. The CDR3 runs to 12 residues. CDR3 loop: CASSSRQETQYF. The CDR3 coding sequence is TGTGCCAGCTCATCCCGTCAAGAGACCCAGTACTTC.

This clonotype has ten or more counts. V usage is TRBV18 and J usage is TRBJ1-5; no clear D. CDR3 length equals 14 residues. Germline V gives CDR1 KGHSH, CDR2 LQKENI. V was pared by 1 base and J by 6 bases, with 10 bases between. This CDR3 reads CASSPQGEIQPQHF. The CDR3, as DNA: TGTGCCAGCTCACCACAGGGAGAGATTCAGCCCCAGCATTTT.

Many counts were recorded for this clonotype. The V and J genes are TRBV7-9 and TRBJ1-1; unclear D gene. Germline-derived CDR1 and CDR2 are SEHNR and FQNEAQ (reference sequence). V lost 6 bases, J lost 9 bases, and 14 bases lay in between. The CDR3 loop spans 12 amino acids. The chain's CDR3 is CASSLQHPQAFF. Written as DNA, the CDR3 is TGTGCCAGCAGTCTACAGCATCCACAAGCTTTCTTT.

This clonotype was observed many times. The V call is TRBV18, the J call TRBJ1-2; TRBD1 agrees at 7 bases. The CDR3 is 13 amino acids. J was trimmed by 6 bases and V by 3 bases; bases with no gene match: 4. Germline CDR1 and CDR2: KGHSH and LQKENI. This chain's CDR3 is CASSPGQEHGYTF. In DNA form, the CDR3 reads TGTGCCAGCTCACCCGGACAGGAACATGGCTACACCTTC.

In nucleotides, the CDR3 is TGTGCCAGCAGCCTTGCGGGGGGGCCGAGGGAGCAGTTCTTC. Its translation: CASSLAGGPREQFF. The V gene is TRBV6-2 or TRBV6-3, the J gene TRBJ2-1; TRBD2 agrees at 9 bases. This CDR3 is 14 amino acids long. The germline V gene encodes CDR1 MNHEY and CDR2 SVGEGT. Trimming at V came to 6 bases and at J to 10 bases, leaving 10 bases not matched to a gene.

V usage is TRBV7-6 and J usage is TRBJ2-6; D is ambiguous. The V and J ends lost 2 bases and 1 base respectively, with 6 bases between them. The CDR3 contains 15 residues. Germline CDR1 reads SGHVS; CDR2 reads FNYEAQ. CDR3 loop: CASSLLWSGANVLTF. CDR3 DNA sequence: TGTGCCAGCAGCTTATTGTGGTCTGGGGCCAACGTCCTGACTTTC.

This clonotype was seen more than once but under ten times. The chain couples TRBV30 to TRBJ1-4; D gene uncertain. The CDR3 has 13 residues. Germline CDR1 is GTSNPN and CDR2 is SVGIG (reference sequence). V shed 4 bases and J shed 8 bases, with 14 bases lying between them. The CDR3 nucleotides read TGTGCCTGGACCCGATGGCCGGGCGAAAAACTGTTTTTT. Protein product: CAWTRWPGEKLFF. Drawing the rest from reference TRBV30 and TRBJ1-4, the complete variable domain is SQTIHQWPATLVQPVGSPLSLECTVEGTSNPNLYWYRQAAGRGLQLLFYSVGIGQISSEVPQNLSASRPQDRQFILSSKKLLLSDSGFYLCAWTRWPGEKLFFGSGTQLSVL.

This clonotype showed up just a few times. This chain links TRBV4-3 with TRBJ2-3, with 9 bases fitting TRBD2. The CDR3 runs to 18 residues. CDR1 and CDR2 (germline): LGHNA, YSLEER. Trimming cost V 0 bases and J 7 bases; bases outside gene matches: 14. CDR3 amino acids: CASSQDPRRGSGGYTQYF. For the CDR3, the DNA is TGCGCCAGCAGCCAAGATCCTCGGAGGGGTAGCGGGGGTTATACGCAGTATTTT.

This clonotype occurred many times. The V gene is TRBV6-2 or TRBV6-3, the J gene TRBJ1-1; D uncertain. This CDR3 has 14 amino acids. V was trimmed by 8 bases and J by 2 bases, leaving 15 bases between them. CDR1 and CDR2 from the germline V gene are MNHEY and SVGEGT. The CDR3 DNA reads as TGTGCCAGCGTGAACTGGCGCCGAAACACTGAAGCTTTCTTT. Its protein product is CASVNWRRNTEAFF.

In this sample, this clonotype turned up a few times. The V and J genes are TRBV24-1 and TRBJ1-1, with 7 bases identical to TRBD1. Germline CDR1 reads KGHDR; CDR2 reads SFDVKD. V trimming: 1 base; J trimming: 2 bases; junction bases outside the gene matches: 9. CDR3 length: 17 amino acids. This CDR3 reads CATSDFRGQPSNTEAFF. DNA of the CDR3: TGTGCCACCAGTGATTTTAGGGGACAGCCATCCAACACTGAAGCTTTCTTT.

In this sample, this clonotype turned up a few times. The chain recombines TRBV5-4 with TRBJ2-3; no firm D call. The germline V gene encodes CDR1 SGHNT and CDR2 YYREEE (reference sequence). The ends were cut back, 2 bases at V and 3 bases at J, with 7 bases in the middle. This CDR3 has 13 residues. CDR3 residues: CASSFRVTDTQYF. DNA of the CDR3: TGTGCCAGCAGCTTTCGGGTTACAGATACGCAGTATTTT.